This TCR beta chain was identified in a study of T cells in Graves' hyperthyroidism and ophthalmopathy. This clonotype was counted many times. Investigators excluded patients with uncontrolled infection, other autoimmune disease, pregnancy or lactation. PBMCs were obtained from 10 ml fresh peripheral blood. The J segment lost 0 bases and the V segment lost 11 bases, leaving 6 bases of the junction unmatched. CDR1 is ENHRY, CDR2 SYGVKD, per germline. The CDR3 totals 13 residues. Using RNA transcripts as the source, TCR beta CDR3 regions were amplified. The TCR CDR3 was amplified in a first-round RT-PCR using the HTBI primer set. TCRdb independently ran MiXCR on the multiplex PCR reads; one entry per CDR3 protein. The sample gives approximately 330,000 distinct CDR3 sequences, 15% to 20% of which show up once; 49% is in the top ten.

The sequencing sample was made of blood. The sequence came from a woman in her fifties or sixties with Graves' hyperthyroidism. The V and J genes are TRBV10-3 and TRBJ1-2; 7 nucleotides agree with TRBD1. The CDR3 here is CAVLQGTNYGYTF. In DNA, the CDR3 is TGTGCCGTTCTACAGGGGACTAACTATGGCTACACCTTC.